This T cell receptor (beta chain) was sequenced during a study of T cells in Graves' hyperthyroidism and ophthalmopathy. The study's findings and limits: A model of 13 V-J pairs discriminated ophthalmopathy from stable hyperthyroidism. Expanded thyroid clonotypes (above 0.001) were mostly also found in blood.

RNA transcripts were the template for amplifying TCR beta CDR3 regions. An initial round of RT-PCR targeting the TCR CDR3 relied on the HTBI primer set. TCRdb re-called the multiplex PCR reads through MiXCR, storing one row per CDR3 protein. The sample records 300,000 to 400,000 distinct CDR3 sequences, around 14% being singletons. Comment on this clonotype: The antigen remains undetermined.

Germline V gene data show CDR1 as GTSNPN and CDR2 as SVGIG (reference sequence). CDR3 length: 14 residues. J gave up 2 bases and V 1 base, and 4 bases lay outside the gene matches. Diagnostic decisions used clinical symptoms, serum thyroxine and TRAb, thyroid ultrasound and orbital computed tomography. The sequenced sample consisted of blood. V usage is TRBV30 and J usage is TRBJ2-7; the match to TRBD2 covers 8 bases. The TCR sequence derives from a woman aged 60-75 years with Graves' hyperthyroidism. For the CDR3, the DNA is TGTGCCTGGAGTGAAACTAGCGGCCCCTACGAGCAGTACTTC. Its protein is CAWSETSGPYEQYF.